This T cell receptor beta chain is from a study of Graves' ophthalmopathy and Graves' hyperthyroidism. Study-level findings and limits: Detection in blood was also observed for most expanded thyroid clonotypes above 0.001 frequency.

Remarks on this clonotype: The target antigen is unknown.

PBMCs had their origin in fresh peripheral blood (about 10 ml). Beta-chain TCR CDR3 regions were amplified from RNA transcripts. RT-PCR with HTBI primers came first, then second-round multiplex PCR. TCRdb re-called the multiplex PCR reads with MiXCR, one entry per CDR3 protein. The table records roughly 400,000 distinct CDR3 sequences, 15% of them present only once. This CDR3 spans 12 amino acids. The germline V gene encodes CDR1 SGHRS and CDR2 YFSETQ. V lost 4 bases, J lost 4 bases, and 9 bases lay in between. This clonotype originated in a young woman with stable Graves' hyperthyroidism. Sequencing was done on a sample of peripheral blood. This chain uses TRBV5-1 with TRBJ2-7; D ambiguous. The CDR3 bases are TGCGCCAGCAGCGCGGTCCCTTACGAGCAGTACTTC. Residues: CASSAVPYEQYF.